What follows are 27 T cell receptor beta chains derived from one specimen sequenced in a study of T-cell reconstitution after alpha-beta-depleted transplantation in children. Unique molecular identifiers were used in preparing the TCRbeta library. One entry per CDR3 protein, called by TCRdb with MiXCR from the PCR reads. The sample lists around 80,000 distinct CDR3 sequences, approximately 18% occurring once. Sequences were derived from PBMCs, mostly from graft donor cells, sampled 360 days after TCRalphabeta/CD19-depleted stem cell transplant. The source of these receptors is a male patient aged 2-15 years who had a stem cell transplant for acute lymphoblastic leukemia, so the T cells may come from the graft donor.

This clonotype showed up just a few times. The chain employs TRBV5-1 and TRBJ2-1; D is possibly TRBD1 or TRBD2 (5 bases each). The CDR3 covers 14 residues. Trimming took off 5 bases at V and 2 bases at J, with 11 bases between the two ends. Germline CDR1 and CDR2: SGHRS and YFSETQ. The CDR3 region is CASRRDGAYNEQFF. CDR3 DNA: TGCGCCAGCAGAAGGGACGGAGCCTACAATGAGCAGTTCTTC.

This chain links TRBV2 with TRBJ2-2, with D tentatively TRBD2 (5 bases). This CDR3 is built from 18 residues. Germline CDR1 is SNHLY and CDR2 is FYNNEI. Here the CDR3 DNA reads TGTACCTTCAGAACGGCGGTGGTAGCGCCACTGAACACCGGGGAGCTGTTTTTT. This translates into CTFRTAVVAPLNTGELFF. Full variable domain (outside the CDR3, taken from reference TRBV2 and TRBJ2-2): EPEVTQTPSHQVTQMGQEVILRCVPISNHLYFYWYRQILGQKVEFLVSFYNNEISEKSEIFDDQFSVERPDGSNFTLKIRSTKLEDSAMYFCTFRTAVVAPLNTGELFFGEGSRLTVL.

This chain connects TRBV7-9 to TRBJ2-1; a possible D gene is TRBD2 (5 bases). The germline V gene has CDR1 SEHNR and CDR2 FQNEAQ (reference sequence). V was shortened by 1 base and J by 6 bases, with 13 bases between the two germline ends. CDR3 length: 15 residues. CDR3 sequence (DNA): TGTGCCAGCAGCTTAGAGACGTTACGGGGCAATGAGCAGTTCTTC. Amino acid sequence: CASSLETLRGNEQFF.

This clonotype has at least ten counts. The chain employs TRBV2 and TRBJ2-7, with 14 bases that match TRBD2. Germline lookup yields CDR1 SNHLY and CDR2 FYNNEI. J gave up 4 bases and V 6 bases, and 2 bases lay outside the gene matches. This CDR3 contains 14 residues. CDR3 sequence (DNA): TGTGCCAGCAGAGGGACTAGCGGGAGTTACGAGCAGTACTTC. Residues: CASRGTSGSYEQYF.

This clonotype occurred many times. At one end the junction does not follow the germline gene, possibly because of a read error. The V and J genes are TRBV7-6 and TRBJ2-7, with D tentatively TRBD1 (5 bases). Germline V lookup: CDR1 SGHVS, CDR2 FNYEAQ. CDR3 length: 16 amino acids. Written as DNA, the CDR3 is TGTGCCAGCAGCCTTCGTCCCATGGGGCTCTCCCACGAGCAGTACTTC. This gives the protein CASSLRPMGLSHEQYF.

This clonotype has a count of ten or more. This rearrangement joins TRBV7-9 to TRBJ2-1, with TRBD2 identical over 7 bases. J was trimmed by 9 bases and V by 5 bases; bases with no gene match: 13. Germline CDR1 SEHNR, CDR2 FQNEAQ (reference sequence). The CDR3 totals 15 residues. CDR3 nucleotides: TGTGCCAGCAGCGAGTTTCGGGACTACTCCGGTGAGCAGTTCTTC. Translation: CASSEFRDYSGEQFF.

This chain connects TRBV3-1 to TRBJ2-7; D is perhaps TRBD1 (5 bases). There are 15 residues in the CDR3. Germline loops: CDR1 LGHDT, CDR2 YNNKEL (reference sequence). Trimming took off 0 bases at V and 3 bases at J, with 12 bases between the two ends. The CDR3 nucleotides read TGTGCCAGCAGCCAAGATACAGGAAGATACTACGAGCAGTACTTC. It codes for CASSQDTGRYYEQYF.

The sample holds one count of this clonotype. The chain has TRBV11-2 and TRBJ2-7; 12 bases map to TRBD2. This CDR3 is 17 amino acids long. Germline values: CDR1 SGHAT, CDR2 FQNNGV. V dropped 2 bases and J dropped 3; count of bases not matched to a gene: 8. The CDR3 sequence is CASSLRTSGIPNYEQYF. CDR3 sequence (DNA): TGTGCCAGCAGCTTAAGGACTAGCGGGATCCCAAACTACGAGCAGTACTTC.

The V call is TRBV12-3 or TRBV12-4, the J call TRBJ1-5; maybe TRBD1 (5 bases). The length of the CDR3 is 14 residues. Trimming removed 8 bases from V and 2 bases from J, with 13 bases in between. Here the CDR3 reads CASVKWGGNQPQHF. For the CDR3, the DNA is TGTGCCAGCGTGAAGTGGGGCGGCAATCAGCCCCAGCATTTT.

V and J are TRBV11-2 and TRBJ2-1, with no clear D. Looked up from germline, CDR1 is SGHAT and CDR2 is FQNNGV. The length of the CDR3 is 11 residues. Trimming took 6 bases from V and 4 from J, leaving 4 bases between them. CDR3 protein: CASSTYNEQFF. The CDR3 nucleotides read TGTGCCAGCAGTACGTACAATGAGCAGTTCTTC.

The J gene is TRBJ1-4, the V gene TRBV5-1; 9 bases are a match to TRBD1. V shed 5 bases, J shed 5 bases, and the junction held 4 bases outside the gene matches. The CDR3 consists of 14 residues. The germline gives CDR1 SGHRS, CDR2 YFSETQ. The CDR3 DNA reads as TGCGCCAGCAGATTCACAGGGGGCAATGAAAAACTGTTTTTT. This translates into CASRFTGGNEKLFF.

CDR3 coding DNA: TGTGCCAGCAGCCTCTTCCAAGGGGGGGCCGGGGAGCTGTTTTTT. Protein sequence: CASSLFQGGAGELFF. This rearrangement joins TRBV11-2 to TRBJ2-2, with TRBD2 as a possible D gene (7 bases). Germline values: CDR1 SGHAT, CDR2 FQNNGV. V gave up 5 bases and J gave up 6 bases, with 16 bases separating them. This CDR3 spans 15 amino acids.

This chain connects TRBV12-3 or TRBV12-4 to TRBJ2-2; D possibly corresponds to TRBD1 (6 bases). The CDR3 spans 15 residues. Trimming shortened V by 1 base and J by 1 base, and 7 bases separated the two germline ends. CDR3 residues: CASSLGTVNTGELFF. The CDR3 DNA sequence: TGTGCCAGCAGTTTAGGGACAGTGAACACCGGGGAGCTGTTTTTT.

In this sample, this clonotype turned up a few times. This chain uses TRBV7-9 with TRBJ2-1, with 9 positions matching TRBD2. Trimming at V came to 1 base and at J to 8 bases, leaving 3 bases not matched to a gene. The CDR3 has 14 residues. Per the germline V gene, CDR1 is SEHNR and CDR2 is FQNEAQ (reference sequence). Here the CDR3 reads CASSLDRLADEQFF. The CDR3 nucleotides read TGTGCCAGCAGCTTAGACAGACTAGCGGATGAGCAGTTCTTC.

This clonotype has ten or more counts. This chain joins TRBV7-9 and TRBJ2-5, with no clear D. CDR3 size: 13 residues. Trimming stripped 7 bases from V and 3 bases from J, with 12 bases between. Germline-derived CDR1 and CDR2 are SEHNR and FQNEAQ (reference sequence). The CDR3 DNA is TGTGCCAGCAACCGACTGACAAAAGAGACCCAGTACTTC. This gives the protein CASNRLTKETQYF. Using reference TRBV7-9 and TRBJ2-5 for the parts outside the CDR3, the full variable domain is DTGVSQNPRHKITKRGQNVTFRCDPISEHNRLYWYRQTLGQGPEFLTYFQNEAQLEKSRLLSDRFSAERPKGSFSTLEIQRTEQGDSAMYLCASNRLTKETQYFGPGTRLLVL.

V is TRBV5-1 and J is TRBJ2-3, with D perhaps TRBD2 (5 bases). The CDR3 runs to 15 residues. V gave up 2 bases and J gave up 2 bases, with 12 bases separating them. Germline CDR1 and CDR2: SGHRS and YFSETQ. CDR3 sequence: CASSFSGSPTDTQYF. The DNA of the CDR3 is TGCGCCAGCAGCTTTTCGGGAAGCCCCACAGATACGCAGTATTTT.

This clonotype occurred many times. This chain uses TRBV12-3 or TRBV12-4 with TRBJ2-5, with D perhaps matching TRBD2 (5 bases). The CDR3 length is 15 residues. Trimming removed 3 bases from V and 5 bases from J, with 16 bases in between. DNA of the CDR3: TGTGCCAGCAGTTTTGGTGGGAGAAGGTGGGAGACCCAGTACTTC. Amino acid sequence: CASSFGGRRWETQYF.

This clonotype has a handful of counts. This chain connects TRBV3-1 to TRBJ2-3; D could derive from TRBD1 or TRBD2 (5 bases each). Germline-derived CDR1 and CDR2 are LGHDT and YNNKEL (reference sequence). The CDR3 runs to 17 residues. Trimming stripped 4 bases from V and 2 bases from J, with 19 bases between. CDR3 nucleotide sequence: TGTGCCAGCAGCCCCCTCCCAGGGTGGGACGCCACAGATACGCAGTATTTT. Its translation: CASSPLPGWDATDTQYF.

The rearrangement uses TRBV10-3 and TRBJ2-3, with D hard to call. Germline V gene sequence: CDR1 ENHRY, CDR2 SYGVKD. Trimming cost V 3 bases and J 2 bases, with 12 bases left between them. The CDR3 extends over 15 amino acids. The DNA of the CDR3 is TGTGCCATCAGTGACTCCCGGACGTACACAGATACGCAGTATTTT. Translated: CAISDSRTYTDTQYF.

CDR3 bases: TGCAGCGTTGGGGGGGACAGGGCGTACAATGAGCAGTTCTTC. The encoded protein is CSVGGDRAYNEQFF. The chain combines TRBV29-1 with TRBJ2-1; 9 nucleotides agree with TRBD1. V shed 4 bases, J shed 4 bases, and the junction held 5 bases outside the gene matches. CDR1 is SQVTM and CDR2 is ANQGSEA in the germline V gene. The CDR3 loop spans 14 amino acids.

This chain connects TRBV5-1 to TRBJ2-1, with D possibly being TRBD1 (5 bases). CDR3 length equals 15 residues. Trimming removed 0 bases at V and 4 bases at J, with 11 bases between. CDR1 SGHRS and CDR2 YFSETQ come from the germline V gene. For the CDR3, the DNA is TGCGCCAGCAGCTTGGAGTCAGGGCCTTACAATGAGCAGTTCTTC. Amino acid sequence: CASSLESGPYNEQFF.

This clonotype appeared many times. The J gene is TRBJ1-2, the V gene TRBV5-4; D remains ambiguous. The CDR3 sequence is 13 residues long. The V end was cut by 0 bases, the J end by 4 bases, with 7 bases between. The germline V gene encodes CDR1 SGHNT and CDR2 YYREEE (reference sequence). The CDR3: CASSLDRAYGYTF. The CDR3 nucleotides read TGTGCCAGCAGCTTGGACAGAGCCTATGGCTACACCTTC.

This chain uses TRBV10-2 with TRBJ2-7, with D possibly TRBD2 on 6 matching bases. This CDR3 contains 13 residues. The V end lost 4 bases, the J end lost 3 bases, and 10 bases lay between the germline ends. Germline V gene data show CDR1 as WSHSY and CDR2 as SAAADI. In DNA form, the CDR3 reads TGCGCCAGCAGTGCAACTAGCCTCTACGAGCAGTACTTC. Protein sequence: CASSATSLYEQYF.

This chain connects TRBV5-1 to TRBJ2-7, with 9 bases fitting TRBD1. From germline, CDR1 is SGHRS and CDR2 YFSETQ. This CDR3 is 16 amino acids long. V dropped 0 bases and J dropped 2; count of bases not matched to a gene: 6. In nucleotides, the CDR3 is TGCGCCAGCAGCTTGGCTAAGGGACAGGGAACCTACGAGCAGTACTTC. It encodes CASSLAKGQGTYEQYF.

The CDR3 protein is CASILAGSSYEQYF. In DNA, the CDR3 is TGTGCCAGCATCCTAGCGGGTAGCTCCTACGAGCAGTACTTC. V gene TRBV12-3 or TRBV12-4 combines with J gene TRBJ2-7; TRBD2 aligns across 8 bases. There are 14 residues in the CDR3. With V trimmed by 7 bases and J by 0 bases, 5 bases remained unmatched.

This clonotype was picked up many times. The rearrangement joins TRBV6-5 to TRBJ1-2; D gene uncertain. CDR3 length: 11 amino acids. Trimming took 6 bases from V and 6 from J, leaving 8 bases between them. Germline V gene sequence: CDR1 MNHEY, CDR2 SVGAGI. CDR3 nucleotide sequence: TGTGCCAGCAGGACATCCCATGGCTACACCTTC. Encoded protein: CASRTSHGYTF.

The V gene is TRBV10-1, the J gene TRBJ2-1; a weak D match, TRBD2 (6 bases). This CDR3 is built from 16 residues. Germline-derived CDR1 and CDR2 are WNHNN and SYGVQD (reference sequence). V dropped 0 bases and J dropped 2 bases, with 11 bases sitting between them. The CDR3 DNA reads TGCGCCAGCAGTGAGTCTCCTAGCGCGGCCTACAATGAGCAGTTCTTC. This sequence encodes CASSESPSAAYNEQFF.